These 15 T cell receptor beta chains were all obtained from the same sample, sequenced in a study of Graves' ophthalmopathy and Graves' hyperthyroidism. The study amplified TCR beta CDR3 regions using RNA transcripts. Second-round multiplex PCR came after first-round RT-PCR with HTBI primers. TCRdb re-called the multiplex PCR reads through MiXCR, storing one row per CDR3 protein. The sample lists about 740,000 distinct CDR3 sequences, roughly two fifths occurring once. Sequencing was done on a sample of peripheral blood. The origin of the receptors is an adult man with Graves' ophthalmopathy.

The V call is TRBV9, the J call TRBJ2-5; weak D call: TRBD2 (6 bases). V lost 3 bases and J 4 bases, leaving 19 bases between the germline ends. Germline V gene lookup returns CDR1 SGDLS and CDR2 YYNGEE. CDR3 length: 16 amino acids. The CDR3 DNA is TGTGCCAGCAGCGCCTCGGGGGACGTGACACGAGAGACCCAGTACTTC. As protein: CASSASGDVTRETQYF.

This clonotype was counted between two and nine times. This rearrangement joins TRBV4-2 to TRBJ2-7; D is unclear. V was trimmed by 0 bases and J by 0 bases, leaving 9 bases between them. Germline CDR1 is LGHNA and CDR2 is YNFKEQ. This CDR3 contains 15 residues. CDR3 sequence reads: CASSQDGAISYEQYF. The DNA for the CDR3 is TGTGCCAGCAGCCAAGACGGCGCGATCTCCTACGAGCAGTACTTC.

The chain employs TRBV7-3 and TRBJ1-5; tentatively, D is TRBD1 (5 bases). In germline, CDR1 is SGHTA, CDR2 FQGTGA. The CDR3 is 17 amino acids. The V end was cut by 6 bases, the J end by 3 bases, with 21 bases between. The CDR3 DNA is TGTGCCAGCAGTCCCCGGGACTATTCTTCCCTCAATCAGCCCCAGCATTTT. As protein: CASSPRDYSSLNQPQHF. The variable domain in full, with the rest retrieved from reference TRBV7-3 and TRBJ1-5, is GAGVSQTPSNKVTEKGKYVELRCDPISGHTALYWYRQSLGQGPEFLIYFQGTGAADDSGLPNDRFFAVRPEGSVSTLKIQRTERGDSAVYLCASSPRDYSSLNQPQHFGDGTRLSIL.

This clonotype showed up just a few times. The J gene is TRBJ1-1, the V gene TRBV20-1; D remains ambiguous. This CDR3 contains 11 residues. Germline CDR1 and CDR2: DFQATT and SNEGSKA (reference sequence). V was cut by 8 bases and J by 2 bases, with 9 bases left in between. CDR3 DNA sequence: TGCAGTTACCCGAGAAACACTGAAGCTTTCTTT. Translated, it gives CSYPRNTEAFF.

This clonotype was observed at least ten times. The V and J genes are TRBV29-1 and TRBJ1-2, with a weak D call TRBD1 (5 bases). Germline V gene sequence: CDR1 SQVTM, CDR2 ANQGSEA. The V end lost 7 bases, the J end lost 2 bases, and 14 bases lay between the germline ends. The CDR3 consists of 13 residues. CDR3 sequence (DNA): TGCAGCGCTATTACGGGACGGAACTATGGCTACACCTTC. Amino acid sequence: CSAITGRNYGYTF.

This clonotype has ten or more counts. V and J are TRBV19 and TRBJ1-1; perhaps TRBD1 as D (6 bases). The CDR3 totals 13 residues. The germline V gene encodes CDR1 LNHDA and CDR2 SQIVND (reference sequence). V lost 10 bases, J lost 6 bases, and 18 bases lay in between. The CDR3 loop reads CATSTGRASEAFF. Here the CDR3 DNA reads TGTGCCACCTCAACAGGGAGGGCATCTGAAGCTTTCTTT.

The chain employs TRBV9 and TRBJ2-7, with TRBD1 as a possible D gene (6 bases). Germline V gives CDR1 SGDLS, CDR2 YYNGEE. V lost 4 bases and J 5 bases, leaving 16 bases between the germline ends. The CDR3 is 14 residues long. The CDR3 DNA sequence: TGTGCCAGCAGCCAAGATCGCAGGGGAGACGAGCAGTACTTC. Its translation is CASSQDRRGDEQYF. The variable domain in full, with the rest retrieved from reference TRBV9 and TRBJ2-7, is DSGVTQTPKHLITATGQRVTLRCSPRSGDLSVYWYQQSLDQGLQFLIQYYNGEERAKGNILERFSAQQFPDLHSELNLSSLELGDSALYFCASSQDRRGDEQYFGPGTRLTVT.

This chain joins TRBV25-1 and TRBJ2-5; TRBD1 matches 7 bases. In germline, CDR1 is MGHDK, CDR2 SYGVNS. This CDR3 is 15 amino acids long. J lost 5 bases, V lost 6 bases, and 12 bases had no gene match. The CDR3 DNA is TGTGCCAGCAGCCCGGGACAGAGTGGGCGTGAGACCCAGTACTTC. It is translated as CASSPGQSGRETQYF.

The sample holds a few counts of this clonotype. V is TRBV20-1 and J is TRBJ2-5, with D unclear. CDR1 and CDR2 from the germline V gene are DFQATT and SNEGSKA (reference sequence). Trimming left V 2 bases short and J 0 bases short, with 4 bases between. CDR3 length: 12 amino acids. CDR3 loop: CSARNYQETQYF. The CDR3 DNA reads as TGCAGTGCTAGAAACTACCAAGAGACCCAGTACTTC.

Comments on this clonotype: A junction end diverges from the germline sequence, so it may reflect a read error. The V gene is TRBV10-3, the J gene TRBJ2-5; no definite D call. The CDR3 contains 14 residues. Per the germline V gene, CDR1 is ENHRY and CDR2 is SYGVKD. CDR3 loop: CAISESGYQGTQYF. CDR3 DNA sequence: TGTGCCATCAGTGAGTCGGGGTACCAAGGGACCCAGTACTTC.

This clonotype was observed a few times. The gene calls are TRBV14 and TRBJ1-2; 7 bases are a match to TRBD1. J gave up 9 bases and V 4 bases, and 14 bases lay outside the gene matches. Per germline, CDR1 SGHDN and CDR2 FVKESK. This CDR3 region has 15 residues. The CDR3 reads CASSRPGGDRRSYTF. The CDR3 bases are TGTGCCAGCAGCCGCCCCGGGGGGGACAGACGAAGCTACACCTTC.

The chain couples TRBV9 to TRBJ2-2; 9 bases match TRBD2. Germline V lookup: CDR1 SGDLS, CDR2 YYNGEE. The trim removed 0 bases at V and 5 bases at J, leaving 5 bases unmatched. This CDR3 has 16 residues. CDR3 region: CASSVGLSGGTGELFF. The CDR3 nucleotides read TGTGCCAGCAGCGTAGGCCTTAGCGGGGGAACCGGGGAGCTGTTTTTT.

The V call is TRBV29-1, the J call TRBJ1-1, with a weak D call TRBD1 (5 bases). Germline V gene lookup returns CDR1 SQVTM and CDR2 ANQGSEA. The CDR3 consists of 12 residues. CDR3: CNGNRQNTEAFF. The CDR3 DNA is TGCAACGGAAACAGGCAGAACACTGAAGCTTTCTTT.

The genes are TRBV25-1 and TRBJ1-1; D ambiguous. The V gene lost 5 bases and the J gene lost 0 bases, with 13 bases spanning the gap. The CDR3 length is 15 residues. Germline V lookup: CDR1 MGHDK, CDR2 SYGVNS. This CDR3 reads CASSFSQALNTEAFF. The CDR3 coding sequence is TGTGCCAGCAGTTTTAGTCAGGCGCTGAACACTGAAGCTTTCTTT. The variable domain in full, with the rest retrieved from reference TRBV25-1 and TRBJ1-1, is EADIYQTPRYLVIGTGKKITLECSQTMGHDKMYWYQQDPGMELHLIHYSYGVNSTEKGDLSSESTVSRIRTEHFPLTLESARPSHTSQYLCASSFSQALNTEAFFGQGTRLTVV.

This chain links TRBV20-1 with TRBJ1-1; D is ambiguous. The CDR3 sequence is 14 residues long. V was shortened by 1 base and J by 1 base, with 10 bases between the two germline ends. Germline assignment: CDR1 DFQATT and CDR2 SNEGSKA (reference sequence). The DNA of the CDR3 is TGCAGTGCTAGAGGCCGGCAGAGGAACACTGAAGCTTTCTTT. Its protein is CSARGRQRNTEAFF.